This TCR beta chain was recovered during a study of T cell repertoires in cytomegalovirus infection. Study-wide results and limits: It was HLA-C-restricted CMV-specific TCR beta clonotypes that dominated the response ex vivo.

To note about this clonotype: The antigen is undetermined.

TCRdb redid the calling of the reads with MiXCR, one entry per CDR3 protein. This sample yields hundreds of thousands of distinct CDR3 sequences, of which 30% to 35% are seen a single time; roughly 15% belongs to the top ten. The starting material was cultured PBMCs, obtained from culture after CMV antigen stimulation. The source of this sequence is a human donor in good health (CMV status not recorded). Some clones in this sample may be carry-over from other donors' samples.

CDR3 DNA sequence: TGTGCCAGCAGCTTCGAACAGAGCAATCAGCCCCAGCATTTT. This translates into CASSFEQSNQPQHF. V gene TRBV7-4 combines with J gene TRBJ1-5, with no clear D. The germline V and J ends were trimmed by 3 bases and 1 base, with 7 bases remaining between them. The CDR3 spans 14 residues. CDR1 and CDR2 from the germline V gene are SGHVT and SQSDAQ.